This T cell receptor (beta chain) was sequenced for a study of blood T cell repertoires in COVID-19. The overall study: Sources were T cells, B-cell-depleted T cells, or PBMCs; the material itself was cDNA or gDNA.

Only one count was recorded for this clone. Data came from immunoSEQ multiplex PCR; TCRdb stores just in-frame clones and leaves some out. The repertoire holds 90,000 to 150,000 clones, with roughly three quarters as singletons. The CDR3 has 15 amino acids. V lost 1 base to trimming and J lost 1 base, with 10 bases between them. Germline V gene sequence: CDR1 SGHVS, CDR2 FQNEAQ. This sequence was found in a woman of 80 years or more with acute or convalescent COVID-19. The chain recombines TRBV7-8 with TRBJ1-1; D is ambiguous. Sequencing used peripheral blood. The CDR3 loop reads CASSLGGRENTEAFF. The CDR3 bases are TGTGCCAGCAGCTTAGGAGGCCGGGAGAACACTGAAGCTTTCTTT.